The TCR beta chain under discussion was sequenced for a study of control samples from healthy donors and cancer patients. CDR3 size: 12 residues. The germline V and J ends were trimmed by 4 bases and 3 bases, with 7 bases remaining between them. TCRdb keeps only in-frame clones here, not all; method: immunoSEQ multiplex PCR. The sample includes over 150,000 clones, approximately 96% of them seen just once. The rearrangement uses TRBV12-3 or TRBV12-4 and TRBJ2-7; D is uncertain. Material: blood. The receptor's source is a man in his forties or fifties in good health. CDR3 amino acids: CASSYSIYEQYF. As DNA, the CDR3 is TGTGCCAGCAGTTACAGCATCTACGAGCAGTACTTC.